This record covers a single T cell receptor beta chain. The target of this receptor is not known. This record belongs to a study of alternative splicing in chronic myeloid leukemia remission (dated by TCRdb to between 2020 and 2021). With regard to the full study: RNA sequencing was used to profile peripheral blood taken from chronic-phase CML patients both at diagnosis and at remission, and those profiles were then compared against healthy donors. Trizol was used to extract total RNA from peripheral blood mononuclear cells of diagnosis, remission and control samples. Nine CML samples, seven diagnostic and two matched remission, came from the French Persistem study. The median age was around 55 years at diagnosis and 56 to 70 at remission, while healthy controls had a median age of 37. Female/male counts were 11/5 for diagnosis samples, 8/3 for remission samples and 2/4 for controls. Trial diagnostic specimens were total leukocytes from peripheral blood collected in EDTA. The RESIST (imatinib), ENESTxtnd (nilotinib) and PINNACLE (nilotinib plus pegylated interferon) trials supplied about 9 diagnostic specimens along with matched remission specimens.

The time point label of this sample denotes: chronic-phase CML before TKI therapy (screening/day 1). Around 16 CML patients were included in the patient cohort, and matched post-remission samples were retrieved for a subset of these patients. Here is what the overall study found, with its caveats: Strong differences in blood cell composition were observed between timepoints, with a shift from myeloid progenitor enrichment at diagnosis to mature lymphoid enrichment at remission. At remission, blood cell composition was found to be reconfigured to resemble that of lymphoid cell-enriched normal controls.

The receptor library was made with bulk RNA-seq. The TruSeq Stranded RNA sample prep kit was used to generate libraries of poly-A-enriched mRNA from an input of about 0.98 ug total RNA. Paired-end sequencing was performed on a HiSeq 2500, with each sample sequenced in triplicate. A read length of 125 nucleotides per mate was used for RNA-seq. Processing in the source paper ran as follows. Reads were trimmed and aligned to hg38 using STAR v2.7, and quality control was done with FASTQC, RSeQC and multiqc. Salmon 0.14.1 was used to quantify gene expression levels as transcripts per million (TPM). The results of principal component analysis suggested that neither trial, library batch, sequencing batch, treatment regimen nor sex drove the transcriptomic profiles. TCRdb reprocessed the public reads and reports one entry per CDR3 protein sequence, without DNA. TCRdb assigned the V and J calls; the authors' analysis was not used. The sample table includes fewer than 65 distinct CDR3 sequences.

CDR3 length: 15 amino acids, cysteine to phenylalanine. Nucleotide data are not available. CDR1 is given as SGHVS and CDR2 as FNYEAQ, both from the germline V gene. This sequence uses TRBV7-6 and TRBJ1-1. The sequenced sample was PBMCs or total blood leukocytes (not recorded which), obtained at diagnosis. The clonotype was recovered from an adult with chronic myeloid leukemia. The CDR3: CASSLAVGVIAEAFF.